What follows is one TCR beta chain and its context. Participant age was roughly 18 to 89 years, and participants resided in fewer than 25 US areas. The protocol was immunoSEQ multiplex PCR, while the TCRdb copy is restricted to in-frame clones and leaves out a portion. The data hold about 190,000 clones, with around four fifths observed a single time. These data originate in a study of blood T cell repertoires in COVID-19. The wider study: PBMCs, B-cell-depleted T cells, or T cells provided the cDNA or gDNA that made up the material.

There are 15 residues in the CDR3. The ends lost 6 bases at V and 4 bases at J; junction bases unmatched: 10. The germline gives CDR1 MDHEN, CDR2 SYDVKM. The chain is built from TRBV28 and TRBJ1-1; TRBD1 agrees at 8 bases. The sequenced sample consisted of PBMCs or T cells enriched from blood (not recorded which). This receptor was taken from a woman aged 45 to 65 who had recovered from COVID-19. The CDR3 is CASRSPQGGSTEAFF. In DNA, the CDR3 is TGTGCCAGCAGATCTCCACAGGGGGGGAGCACTGAAGCTTTCTTT.